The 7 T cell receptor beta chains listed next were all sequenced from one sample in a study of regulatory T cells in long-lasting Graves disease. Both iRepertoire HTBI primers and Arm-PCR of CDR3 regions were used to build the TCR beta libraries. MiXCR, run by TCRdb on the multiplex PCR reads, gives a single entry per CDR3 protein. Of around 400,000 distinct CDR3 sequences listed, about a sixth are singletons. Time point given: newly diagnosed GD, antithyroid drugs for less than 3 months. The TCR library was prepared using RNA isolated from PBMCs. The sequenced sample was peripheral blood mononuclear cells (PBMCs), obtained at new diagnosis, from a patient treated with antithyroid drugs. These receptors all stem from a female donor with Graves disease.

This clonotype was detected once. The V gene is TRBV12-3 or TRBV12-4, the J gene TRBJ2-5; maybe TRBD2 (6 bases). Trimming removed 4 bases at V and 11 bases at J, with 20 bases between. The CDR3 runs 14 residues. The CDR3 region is CASSYSGLYNEQYF. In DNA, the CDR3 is TGTGCCAGCAGTTACTCGGGACTTTACAATGAGCAGTACTTC.

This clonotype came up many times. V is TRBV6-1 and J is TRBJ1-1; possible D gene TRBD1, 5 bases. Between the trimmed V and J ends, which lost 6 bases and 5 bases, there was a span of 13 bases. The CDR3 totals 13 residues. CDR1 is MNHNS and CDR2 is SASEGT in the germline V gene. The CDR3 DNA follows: TGTGCCAGCAGCGAGGGGTCCTGGACTGAAGCTTTCTTT. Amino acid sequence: CASSEGSWTEAFF.

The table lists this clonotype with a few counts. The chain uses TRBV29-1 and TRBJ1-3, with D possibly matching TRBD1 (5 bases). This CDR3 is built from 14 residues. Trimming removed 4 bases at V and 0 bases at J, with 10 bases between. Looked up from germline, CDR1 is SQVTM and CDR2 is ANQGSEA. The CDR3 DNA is TGCAGCGTTGTATCGACAGTCTCTGGAAACACCATATATTTT. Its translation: CSVVSTVSGNTIYF.

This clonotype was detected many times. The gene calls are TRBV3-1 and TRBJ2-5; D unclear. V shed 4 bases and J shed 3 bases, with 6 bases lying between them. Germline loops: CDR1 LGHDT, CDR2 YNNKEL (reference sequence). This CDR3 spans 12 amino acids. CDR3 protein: CASSPLEETQYF. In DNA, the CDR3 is TGTGCCAGCAGCCCCCTGGAAGAGACCCAGTACTTC.

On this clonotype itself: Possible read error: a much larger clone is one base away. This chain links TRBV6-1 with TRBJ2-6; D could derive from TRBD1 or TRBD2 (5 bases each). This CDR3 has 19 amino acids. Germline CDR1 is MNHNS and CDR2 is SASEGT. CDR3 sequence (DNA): TGTGCCAGCAGCTATGAGGGGTCCTACAGTTTATCTGGGGCCAACGTCCCGACTTTC. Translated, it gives CASSYEGSYSLSGANVPTF.

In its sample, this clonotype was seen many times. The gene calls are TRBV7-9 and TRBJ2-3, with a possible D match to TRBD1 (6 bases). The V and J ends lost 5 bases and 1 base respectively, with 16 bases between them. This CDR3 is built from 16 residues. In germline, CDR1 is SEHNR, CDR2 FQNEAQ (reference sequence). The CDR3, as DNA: TGTGCCAGCAGCACCTCCGGGACACTACGCACAGATACGCAGTATTTT. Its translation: CASSTSGTLRTDTQYF.

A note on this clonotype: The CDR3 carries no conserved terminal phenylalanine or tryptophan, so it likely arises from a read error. The CDR3, as DNA: TGTGCCAGCAGTTTGACTTTAAACACTGAAGCTTTCCTT. It specifies CASSLTLNTEAFL. V usage is TRBV12-3 or TRBV12-4 and J usage is TRBJ1-1; the D is unclear. The V and J ends lost 3 bases and 2 bases respectively, with 7 bases between them. The CDR3 covers 13 residues.